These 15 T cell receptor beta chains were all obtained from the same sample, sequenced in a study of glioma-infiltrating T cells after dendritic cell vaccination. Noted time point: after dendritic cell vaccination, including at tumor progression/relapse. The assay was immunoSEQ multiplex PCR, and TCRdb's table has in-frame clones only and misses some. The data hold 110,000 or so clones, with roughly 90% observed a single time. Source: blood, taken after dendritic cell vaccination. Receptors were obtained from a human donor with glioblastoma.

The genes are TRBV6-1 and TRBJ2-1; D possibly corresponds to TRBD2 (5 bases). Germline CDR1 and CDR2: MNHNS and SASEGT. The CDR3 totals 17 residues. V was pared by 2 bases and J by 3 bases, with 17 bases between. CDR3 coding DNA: TGTGCCAGCAGTGAATTTTGGGCGGGCCCCGACTACAATGAGCAGTTCTTC. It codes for CASSEFWAGPDYNEQFF.

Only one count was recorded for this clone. CDR3 DNA sequence: TGTGCCATCACGGACAGGCGGACTGAAGCTTTCTTT. This gives the protein CAITDRRTEAFF. V gene TRBV10-3 combines with J gene TRBJ1-1; 7 bases map to TRBD1. The CDR3 totals 12 residues. Losses at the gene ends were 7 bases for V and 5 bases for J; bases not matched to a gene: 4. Germline V gene data show CDR1 as ENHRY and CDR2 as SYGVKD.

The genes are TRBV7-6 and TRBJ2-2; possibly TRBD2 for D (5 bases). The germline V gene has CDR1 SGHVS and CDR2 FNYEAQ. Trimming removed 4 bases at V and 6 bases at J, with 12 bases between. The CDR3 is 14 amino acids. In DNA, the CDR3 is TGTGCCAGCAGCTCTAGCAGGCAGGCCGGGGAGCTGTTTTTT. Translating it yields CASSSSRQAGELFF.

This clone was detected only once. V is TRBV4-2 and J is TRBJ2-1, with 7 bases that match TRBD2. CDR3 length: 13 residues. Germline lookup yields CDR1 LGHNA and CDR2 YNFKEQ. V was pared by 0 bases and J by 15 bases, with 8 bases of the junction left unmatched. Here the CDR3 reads CASSQDKAGISFF. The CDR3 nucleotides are TGTGCCAGCAGCCAAGATAAAGCGGGAATTTCGTTCTTC.

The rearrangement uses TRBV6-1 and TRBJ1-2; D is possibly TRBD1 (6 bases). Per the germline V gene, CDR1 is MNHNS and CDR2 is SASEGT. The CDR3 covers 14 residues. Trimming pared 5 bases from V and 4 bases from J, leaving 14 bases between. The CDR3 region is CASSPLRGTYGYTF. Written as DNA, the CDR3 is TGTGCCAGCAGTCCCCTGAGGGGGACCTATGGCTACACCTTC.

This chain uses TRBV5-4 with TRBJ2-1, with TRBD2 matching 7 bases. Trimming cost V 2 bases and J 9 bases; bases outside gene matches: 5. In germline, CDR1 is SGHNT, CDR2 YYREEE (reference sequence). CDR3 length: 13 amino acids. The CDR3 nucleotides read TGTGCCAGCAGCTTACGACTAGCTGGTGAGCAGTTCTTC. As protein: CASSLRLAGEQFF.

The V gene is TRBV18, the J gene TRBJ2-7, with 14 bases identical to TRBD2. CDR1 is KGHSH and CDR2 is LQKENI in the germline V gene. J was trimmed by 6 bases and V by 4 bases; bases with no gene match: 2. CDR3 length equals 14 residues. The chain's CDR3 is CASSLGLAGVEQYF. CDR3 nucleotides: TGTGCCAGCTCACTGGGACTAGCGGGAGTCGAGCAGTACTTC.

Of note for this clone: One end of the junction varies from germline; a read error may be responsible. CDR3 nucleotides: TGTGCTAGCAGCTCGGGACTCCCGGGCACAGATACGCAGTATTTT. Amino acid sequence: CASSSGLPGTDTQYF. This chain connects TRBV7-7 to TRBJ2-3, with D perhaps matching TRBD2 (6 bases). Germline V gene lookup returns CDR1 SSHAT and CDR2 FNYEAQ (reference sequence). This CDR3 has 15 amino acids.

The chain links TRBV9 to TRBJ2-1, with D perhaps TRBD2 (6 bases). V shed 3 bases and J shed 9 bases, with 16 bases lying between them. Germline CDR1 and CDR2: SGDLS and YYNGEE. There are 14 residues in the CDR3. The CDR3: CASSASPGDGEQFF. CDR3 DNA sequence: TGTGCCAGCAGCGCCTCACCGGGAGACGGTGAGCAGTTCTTC.

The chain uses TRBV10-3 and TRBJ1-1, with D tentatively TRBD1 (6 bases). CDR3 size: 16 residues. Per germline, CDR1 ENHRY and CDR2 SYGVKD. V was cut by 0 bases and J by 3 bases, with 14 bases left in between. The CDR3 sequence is CAISESAGKGDTEAFF. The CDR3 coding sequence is TGTGCCATCAGTGAGTCGGCAGGGAAGGGGGACACTGAAGCTTTCTTT.

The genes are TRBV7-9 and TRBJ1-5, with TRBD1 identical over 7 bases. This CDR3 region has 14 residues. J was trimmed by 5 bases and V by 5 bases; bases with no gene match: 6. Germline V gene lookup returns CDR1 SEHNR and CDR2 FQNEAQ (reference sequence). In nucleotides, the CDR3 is TGTGCCAGCAGCGGGGACAGACTAGATCAGCCCCAGCATTTT. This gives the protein CASSGDRLDQPQHF.

The CDR3 here is CASSEHGQGPIGQPQHF. CDR3 DNA sequence: TGTGCCAGCAGTGAGCACGGACAGGGTCCTATCGGACAGCCCCAGCATTTT. This sequence joins TRBV6-1 and TRBJ1-5; TRBD1 aligns across 8 bases. The junction had 14 bases not matched to a gene; V was cut back by 3 bases and J by 7 bases. CDR1 and CDR2 (germline): MNHNS, SASEGT. This CDR3 comprises 17 residues.

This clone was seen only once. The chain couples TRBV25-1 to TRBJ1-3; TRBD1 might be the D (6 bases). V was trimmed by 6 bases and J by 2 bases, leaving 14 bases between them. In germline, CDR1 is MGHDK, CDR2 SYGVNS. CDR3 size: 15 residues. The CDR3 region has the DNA TGTGCCAGCAGACTGACAGGATCAACTGGAAACACCATATATTTT. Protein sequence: CASRLTGSTGNTIYF.

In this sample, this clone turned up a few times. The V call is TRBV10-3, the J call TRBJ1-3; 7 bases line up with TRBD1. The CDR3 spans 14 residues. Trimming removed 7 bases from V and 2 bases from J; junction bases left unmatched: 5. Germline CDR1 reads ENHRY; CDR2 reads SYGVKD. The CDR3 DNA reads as TGTGCCATCACTCGCACAGGGGCTGGAAACACCATATATTTT. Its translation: CAITRTGAGNTIYF.

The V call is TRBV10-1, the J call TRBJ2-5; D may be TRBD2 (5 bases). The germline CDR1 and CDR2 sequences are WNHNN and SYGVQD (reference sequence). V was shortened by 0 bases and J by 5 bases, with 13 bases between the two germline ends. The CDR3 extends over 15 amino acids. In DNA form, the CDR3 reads TGCGCCAGCAGTGAGTCGGAAGACTATCGGGAGACCCAGTACTTC. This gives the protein CASSESEDYRETQYF.